This T cell receptor beta chain was captured in a study of T cells in Graves' hyperthyroidism and ophthalmopathy. Ophthalmopathy in the patients scored at least 3 on Clinical Activity Score and at least 4 on NOSPECS grade, lasting under 3 months. Lactation, pregnancy, other autoimmune disease or uncontrolled infection excluded patients. This clonotype was seen ten or more times. Amplification targeted TCR beta CDR3 regions from RNA transcripts. The HTBI primer set drove a first-round RT-PCR of the TCR CDR3. A single record per CDR3 protein comes from TCRdb applying MiXCR to the multiplex PCR reads. The sample holds 530,000 or so distinct CDR3 sequences, 24% seen once. Trimming removed 7 bases at V and 4 bases at J, with 22 bases between. The CDR3 contains 16 residues. The V gene's germline CDR1 is LNHDA and CDR2 SQIVND (reference sequence).

The chain couples TRBV19 to TRBJ2-5; maybe TRBD1 (7 bases). Input material: blood. The TCR sequence derives from a young woman with Graves' ophthalmopathy. In DNA form, the CDR3 reads TGTGCCAGTATTGGGCAGGGGGGCGTCGGGCCAGAGACCCAGTACTTC. It encodes CASIGQGGVGPETQYF.